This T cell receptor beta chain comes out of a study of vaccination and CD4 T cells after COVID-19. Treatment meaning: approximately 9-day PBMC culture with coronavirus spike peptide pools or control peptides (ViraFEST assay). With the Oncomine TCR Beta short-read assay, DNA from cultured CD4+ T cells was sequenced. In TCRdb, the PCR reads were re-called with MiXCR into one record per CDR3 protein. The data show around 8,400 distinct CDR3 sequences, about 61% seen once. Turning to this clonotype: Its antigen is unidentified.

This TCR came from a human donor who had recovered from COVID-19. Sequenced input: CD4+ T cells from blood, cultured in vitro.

The CDR3 region is CASSLIPTDTQYF. In DNA form, the CDR3 reads TGTGCCAGCAGTCTAATACCCACAGATACGCAGTATTTT. The chain uses TRBV27 and TRBJ2-3; the D is unclear. Germline V gives CDR1 MNHEY, CDR2 SMNVEV (reference sequence). V lost 5 bases and J 2 bases, leaving 8 bases between the germline ends. The CDR3 contains 13 residues.